This T cell receptor (beta chain) was obtained from a study of T cells in Graves' hyperthyroidism and ophthalmopathy. Study in general: Pretreatment peripheral blood was obtained at initial diagnosis.

Authors of the study amplified TCR beta CDR3 regions from RNA transcripts. The primer set for the first-round RT-PCR of the TCR CDR3 was HTBI. TCRdb independently ran MiXCR on the multiplex PCR reads; one entry per CDR3 protein. The table records nearly 750,000 distinct CDR3 sequences, roughly a third of them present only once. Trimming left V 3 bases short and J 4 bases short, with 13 bases between. CDR1 ENHRY and CDR2 SYGVKD come from the germline V gene. This CDR3 is 15 amino acids long. The study defined stable Graves' hyperthyroidism as no ophthalmopathy progression within 18 months. Patients were aged 18 to 65, had disease duration under 2 months, and had newly diagnosed hyperthyroidism. PBMCs were obtained from 10 ml fresh peripheral blood. This clonotype was seen ten or more times.

This TCR derives from a woman between 35 and 50 years old with Graves' hyperthyroidism. The material sequenced was blood. The V and J genes are TRBV10-3 and TRBJ2-1, with D perhaps assigned TRBD1 or TRBD2 (5 bases each). The CDR3 loop reads CAISDYRDGYNEQFF. In DNA form, the CDR3 reads TGTGCCATCAGTGATTACCGGGACGGATACAATGAGCAGTTCTTC.